A selection of T cell receptor beta chains follows, all from one sample in a study of Ad26.COV2.S vaccination and SARS-CoV-2 variants. This table comes from immunoSEQ multiplex PCR, and its TCRdb copy is limited to in-frame clones, with some not included. The sample gives about 410,000 clones, around 92% of which show up once; about 1.7% is in the top ten. The sample in question was peripheral blood, obtained in a trial of Ad26.COV2.S vaccine versus placebo. These receptors were collected from a person aged 18-60 years who received the Ad26.COV2.S COVID-19 vaccine or a placebo. Each CDR3 is given with its conserved first and last residue. D genes are given only for firm matches. Not every row has a clone size; where given, it reads once, few, many or a size class.

d_call: .
clone_size: .
v_call: TRBV7-8
j_call: TRBJ1-5
cdr3_nt: TGTGCCAGCAGCTTAGTATACTTGGGAAATCAGCCCCAGCATTTT
cdr3_aa: CASSLVYLGNQPQHF

d_call: .
clone_size: .
v_call: TRBV4-1
j_call: TRBJ2-7
cdr3_nt: TGCGCCAGCAGCCCGGGCAGGGGAAGCCACGAGCAGTACTTC
cdr3_aa: CASSPGRGSHEQYF

d_call: .
clone_size: .
v_call: TRBV7-6
j_call: TRBJ2-3
cdr3_nt: TGTGCCAGCAGCTTCGAGGCGATTCGAGCAGATACGCAGTATTTT
cdr3_aa: CASSFEAIRADTQYF

d_call: .
clone_size: .
v_call: TRBV18
j_call: TRBJ1-2
cdr3_nt: TGTGCCAGCTCCCCCCCGGTACGGGACAACTATGGCTACACCTTC
cdr3_aa: CASSPPVRDNYGYTF

d_call: .
clone_size: .
v_call: TRBV19
j_call: TRBJ2-3
cdr3_nt: TGTGCCAGTACCCCAAAACGGACATCTCCCACAGATACGCAGTATTTT
cdr3_aa: CASTPKRTSPTDTQYF

d_call: .
clone_size: .
v_call: TRBV4-1
j_call: TRBJ2-6
cdr3_nt: TGCGCCAGCAGCGAACACTCTGGGGCCAACGTCCTGACTTTC
cdr3_aa: CASSEHSGANVLTF

d_call: TRBD1
clone_size: .
v_call: TRBV24-1
j_call: TRBJ2-7
cdr3_nt: TGTGCCACCAGTGACCCCGGACAGGGTTACGAGCAGTACTTC
cdr3_aa: CATSDPGQGYEQYF

d_call: TRBD2
clone_size: .
v_call: TRBV28
j_call: TRBJ2-5
cdr3_nt: TGTGCCAGCACTCGCGGGGGTGGGGAAGAGACCCAGTACTTC
cdr3_aa: CASTRGGGEETQYF

d_call: .
clone_size: .
v_call: TRBV5-1
j_call: TRBJ1-1
cdr3_nt: TGCGCCAGCAGCCCACCGTGGCGGGGGGAGGCTGAAGCTTTCTTT
cdr3_aa: CASSPPWRGEAEAFF

d_call: .
clone_size: .
v_call: TRBV4-3
j_call: TRBJ2-2
cdr3_nt: TGCGCCAGCAGCCAAATTCGCGGGACCGGGGAGCTGTTTTTT
cdr3_aa: CASSQIRGTGELFF

d_call: .
clone_size: .
v_call: TRBV5-6
j_call: TRBJ2-5
cdr3_nt: TGTGCCAGCAGCTGGGACCAACAAGAGACCCAGTACTTC
cdr3_aa: CASSWDQQETQYF

d_call: .
clone_size: few
v_call: TRBV5-1
j_call: TRBJ2-3
cdr3_nt: TGCGCCAGCAGCCCGGGGCTTCTAGCAGATACGCAGTATTTT
cdr3_aa: CASSPGLLADTQYF

d_call: .
clone_size: .
v_call: TRBV18
j_call: TRBJ2-7
cdr3_nt: TGTGCCAGCTCACCACCGGCAGGGCGGCGGGACGAGCAGTACTTC
cdr3_aa: CASSPPAGRRDEQYF

d_call: TRBD1
clone_size: .
v_call: TRBV27
j_call: TRBJ1-1
cdr3_nt: TGTGCCAGCAGTTCACCGGGGACAGGGGTGAACACTGAAGCTTTCTTT
cdr3_aa: CASSSPGTGVNTEAFF

d_call: .
clone_size: .
v_call: TRBV5-8
j_call: TRBJ2-1
cdr3_nt: TGTGCCAGCAGCTCTGACAGCGCAAGGCCCTACAATGAGCAGTTCTTC
cdr3_aa: CASSSDSARPYNEQFF

d_call: TRBD2
clone_size: .
v_call: TRBV4-3
j_call: TRBJ2-3
cdr3_nt: TGCGCCAGCAGCCAAGATCTTGGTCTAGCGGGGGAAGTAAGGGCGGATACGCAGTATTTT
cdr3_aa: CASSQDLGLAGEVRADTQYF

d_call: TRBD1
clone_size: .
v_call: TRBV29-1
j_call: TRBJ2-2
cdr3_nt: TGCAGCGTCGCCGGGGACAGGCCGAACACCGGGGAGCTGTTTTTT
cdr3_aa: CSVAGDRPNTGELFF

d_call: .
clone_size: .
v_call: TRBV18
j_call: TRBJ1-1
cdr3_nt: TGTGCCAGCTCACCAACAGGGTCCGAAGCTTTCTTT
cdr3_aa: CASSPTGSEAFF

d_call: TRBD2
clone_size: .
v_call: TRBV24-1
j_call: TRBJ2-1
cdr3_nt: TGTGCCACCGCCGAAGAGCGGGGGGGTTCCTACAATGAGCAGTTCTTC
cdr3_aa: CATAEERGGSYNEQFF

d_call: .
clone_size: .
v_call: TRBV27
j_call: TRBJ2-3
cdr3_nt: TGTGCCAGCAGTTTAGTTCCGACTAGCACAGATACGCAGTATTTT
cdr3_aa: CASSLVPTSTDTQYF